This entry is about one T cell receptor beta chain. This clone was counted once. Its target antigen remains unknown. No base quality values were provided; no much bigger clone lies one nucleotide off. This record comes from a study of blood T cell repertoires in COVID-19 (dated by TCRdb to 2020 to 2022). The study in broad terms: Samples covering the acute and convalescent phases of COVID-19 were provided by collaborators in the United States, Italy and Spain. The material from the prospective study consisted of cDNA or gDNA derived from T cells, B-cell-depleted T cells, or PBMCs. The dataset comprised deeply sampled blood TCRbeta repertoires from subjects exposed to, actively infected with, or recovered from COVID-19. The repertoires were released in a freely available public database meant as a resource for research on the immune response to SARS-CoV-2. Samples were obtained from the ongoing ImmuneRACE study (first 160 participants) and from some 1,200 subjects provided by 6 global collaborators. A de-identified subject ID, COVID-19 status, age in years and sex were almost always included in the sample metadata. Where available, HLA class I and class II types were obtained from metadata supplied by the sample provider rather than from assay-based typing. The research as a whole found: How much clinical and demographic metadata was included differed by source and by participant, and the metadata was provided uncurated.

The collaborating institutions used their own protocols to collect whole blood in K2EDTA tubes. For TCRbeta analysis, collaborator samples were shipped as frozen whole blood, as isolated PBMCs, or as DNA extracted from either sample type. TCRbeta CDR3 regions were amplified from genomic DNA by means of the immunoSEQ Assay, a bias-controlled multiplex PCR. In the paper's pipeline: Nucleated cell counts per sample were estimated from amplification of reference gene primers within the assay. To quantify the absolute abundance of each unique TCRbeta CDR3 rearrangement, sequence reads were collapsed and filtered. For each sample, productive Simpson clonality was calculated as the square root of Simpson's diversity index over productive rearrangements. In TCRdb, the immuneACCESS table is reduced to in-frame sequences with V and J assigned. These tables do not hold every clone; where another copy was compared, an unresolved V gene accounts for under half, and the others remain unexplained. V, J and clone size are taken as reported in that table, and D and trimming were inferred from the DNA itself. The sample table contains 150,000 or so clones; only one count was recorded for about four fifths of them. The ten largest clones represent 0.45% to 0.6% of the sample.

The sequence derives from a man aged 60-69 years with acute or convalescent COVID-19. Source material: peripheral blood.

This receptor has the CDR3 CASSPKAQGAYEQYF. The nucleotides read TGTGCCAGCAGCCCAAAGGCACAGGGGGCTTACGAGCAGTACTTC. The sequence is built from TRBV7-6 and TRBJ2-7, and 9 junctional nucleotides match TRBD1. CDR3 length: 15 amino acids, cysteine to phenylalanine. Solely the CDR3 DNA is kept, with 45 bases framed from the first base. Trimmed from V: 5 bases; trimmed from J: 4 bases; junction bases lacking a gene match: 9. According to the germline V gene, CDR1 reads SGHVS and CDR2 reads FNYEAQ.